This is a list of T cell receptor beta chains from one sample in a study of Ad26.COV2.S vaccination and SARS-CoV-2 variants. Sequencing was performed with immunoSEQ multiplex PCR; in TCRdb, only in-frame clones are kept and a portion is missing. The sample lists roughly 350,000 clones; around 87% were seen once. Sequenced material: peripheral blood, taken in a trial of Ad26.COV2.S vaccine versus placebo. The receptors here all came from a person between 18 and 65 years old who received the Ad26.COV2.S COVID-19 vaccine or a placebo. CDR3s include the opening cysteine and the closing phenylalanine or tryptophan. The D gene is left open where the match is weak. For some rows the clone size is stated as once, few or many, or as a class when expanded; others skip it.

J	V	D	size	CDR3	DNA
TRBJ2-7	TRBV20-1	NA	NA	CSALAGYQYF	TGCAGTGCCCTTGCAGGGTACCAGTACTTC
TRBJ2-3	TRBV9	NA	NA	CASSPGTVSTDTQYF	TGTGCCAGCAGCCCCGGGACGGTTAGCACAGATACGCAGTATTTT
TRBJ1-1	TRBV5-1	NA	NA	CASSPDLYTEAFF	TGCGCCAGCAGCCCGGACCTTTACACTGAAGCTTTCTTT
TRBJ1-5	TRBV6-5	TRBD1	NA	CASNPGGANNQPQHF	TGTGCCAGCAACCCAGGGGGCGCGAACAATCAGCCCCAGCATTTT
TRBJ2-4	TRBV4-2	TRBD2	NA	CASSRGSGGLAKNIQYF	TGTGCCAGCAGCAGAGGTAGCGGGGGCCTAGCCAAAAACATTCAGTACTTC
TRBJ2-3	TRBV5-1	TRBD1	once	CASSRDRGSRADTQYF	TGCGCCAGCAGCCGGGACAGGGGGTCGAGGGCAGATACGCAGTATTTT
TRBJ1-2	TRBV4-3	NA	NA	CASSPAQANSGYTF	TGCGCCAGCAGCCCGGCACAGGCTAACTCTGGCTACACCTTC
TRBJ1-5	TRBV19	NA	NA	CASSWSNQPQHF	TGTGCCAGTAGTTGGAGCAATCAGCCCCAGCATTTT
TRBJ1-1	TRBV11-1	TRBD1	NA	CASSFYGTGAPEAFF	TGTGCCAGCAGCTTTTATGGGACAGGGGCTCCTGAAGCTTTCTTT
TRBJ1-5	TRBV12-3/TRBV12-4	NA	NA	CASSFGVNQPQHF	TGTGCCAGCAGTTTCGGTGTCAATCAGCCCCAGCATTTT
TRBJ2-7	TRBV5-5	TRBD1	NA	CASSPGTGYDEQYF	TGTGCCAGCAGCCCCGGGACAGGGTACGACGAGCAGTACTTC
TRBJ1-5	TRBV5-5	NA	NA	CASSLDGNSNQPQHF	TGTGCCAGCAGCTTGGATGGGAATAGCAATCAGCCCCAGCATTTT
TRBJ2-7	TRBV30	TRBD2	NA	CAWSVWASGSYEQYF	TGTGCCTGGAGTGTTTGGGCTAGCGGTTCCTACGAGCAGTACTTC
TRBJ2-7	TRBV27	NA	NA	CASSPTVGVIDYEQYF	TGTGCCAGCAGTCCCACCGTAGGGGTGATTGACTACGAGCAGTACTTC
TRBJ1-4	TRBV25-1	NA	NA	CASSREFNEKLFF	TGTGCCAGCAGTCGCGAATTTAATGAAAAACTGTTTTTT
TRBJ2-7	TRBV10-2	NA	NA	CASSATGRYEQYF	TGCGCCAGCAGCGCTACAGGGCGGTACGAGCAGTACTTC
TRBJ1-5	TRBV4-1	NA	NA	CASSQDPGNQPQHF	TGCGCCAGCAGCCAAGATCCGGGGAACCAGCCCCAGCATTTT
TRBJ2-3	TRBV20-1	TRBD2	NA	CSASGSGEILTHTDTQYF	TGCAGTGCTAGTGGTAGCGGGGAGATCCTAACTCACACAGATACGCAGTATTTT
TRBJ2-7	TRBV3-1/TRBV3-2	TRBD1	few	CASSRRTGVEQYF	TGTGCCAGCAGTCGTAGGACAGGGGTCGAGCAGTACTTC
TRBJ1-5	TRBV30	NA	NA	CALGNSNQPQHF	TGTGCCCTGGGAAATAGCAATCAGCCCCAGCATTTT
TRBJ2-7	TRBV6-5	TRBD1	NA	CASRAGQGTYEQYF	TGTGCCAGCAGGGCGGGACAGGGGACCTACGAGCAGTACTTC
TRBJ2-3	TRBV6-2/TRBV6-3	TRBD2	NA	CASSPGLAGWLDTQYF	TGTGCCAGCAGCCCTGGACTAGCGGGGTGGCTGGATACGCAGTATTTT
TRBJ1-1	TRBV12-3/TRBV12-4	NA	few	CASSLATEAFF	TGTGCCAGCAGTTTAGCGACTGAAGCTTTCTTT
TRBJ2-7	TRBV2	NA	few	CASSEGGTISYEQYF	TGTGCCAGCAGTGAGGGGGGAACGATTTCCTACGAGCAGTACTTC